A selection of T cell receptor beta chains follows, all from one sample in a study of molecular identifiers for immune sequencing clone quantification. TCRdb re-called the PCR reads with MiXCR, one entry per CDR3 protein. Of about 510,000 distinct CDR3 sequences listed, about a fifth are singletons. The source material was naive CD8+ T cells from blood, with Jurkat cell RNA spiked in. The receptors derive from a human donor in good health. Some libraries in this study had Jurkat cell RNA spiked in. CDR3s include the opening cysteine and the closing phenylalanine or tryptophan. The order of the fields is clone size, V gene, J gene, D gene, CDR3 DNA, CDR3 protein. A D gene is named only where the DNA matches it firmly. Clone size is not always given. Where it is, it says once, few, many or a class for expanded clones.

NA	TRBV4-1	TRBJ1-4	NA	TGCGCCAGCAGCCAAGAGGGGAGGGGTAATAGTGAAAAACTGTTTTTT	CASSQEGRGNSEKLFF
NA	TRBV11-2	TRBJ2-7	NA	TGTGCCAGCAGCTCATACCCGACAGGCGGGATTGACTACGAGCAGTACTTC	CASSSYPTGGIDYEQYF
many	TRBV6-1	TRBJ2-7	NA	TGTGCCAGCAACCGGGGAGGCGACGAGCAGTACTTC	CASNRGGDEQYF
NA	TRBV4-1	TRBJ2-1	TRBD2	TGCGCCAGCAGCCAGATTGCGGGAGGGTTCCTCTACAATGAGCAGCTCTTC	CASSQIAGGFLYNEQLF
NA	TRBV3-1	TRBJ2-7	TRBD2	TGTGCCAGCAGCCAGGACAGAGCGGGGGGCCAATCCTACGAGCAGTACTTC	CASSQDRAGGQSYEQYF
NA	TRBV12-3/TRBV12-4	TRBJ2-1	TRBD2	TGTGCCAGCTGGAGGGCGGGAGTTGATAATGAGCAGTTCTTC	CASWRAGVDNEQFF
many	TRBV28	TRBJ2-7	NA	TGTGCCAGCAGTTTAGGGCTGCGACCCTACGAGCAGTACTTC	CASSLGLRPYEQYF
many	TRBV6-5	TRBJ1-1	TRBD1	TGTGCCAGCAGTCTCGAAGGGACAGAGAACACTGAAGCTTTCTTT	CASSLEGTENTEAFF
NA	TRBV30	TRBJ1-1	TRBD1	TGTGCCTGGAGTCCAACAGGGGGCAACACTGAAGCTTTCTTT	CAWSPTGGNTEAFF
NA	TRBV10-3	TRBJ1-1	NA	TGTGCCATCAGTGAGCCCCCAGGATTAGGAGCTTTCTTT	CAISEPPGLGAFF
NA	TRBV27	TRBJ1-2	NA	TGTGCCAGCAGGGAGAGGGGCCGGGGGGTTGAATATGGCTACACCTTC	CASRERGRGVEYGYTF
many	TRBV7-2	TRBJ2-3	NA	TGTGCCAGCAGCTTTGCGGGGGCGAGCACAGATACGCAGTATTTT	CASSFAGASTDTQYF
few	TRBV28	TRBJ2-6	TRBD1	TGTGCCAGCAGTTTATGGTGGGACAGGGATACTTTGGGAGGGGCCAACGTCCTGACTTTC	CASSLWWDRDTLGGANVLTF
many	TRBV12-3/TRBV12-4	TRBJ1-1	TRBD1	TGTGCCAGCAGTTTAACAGGGGTGGACACTGAAGCTTTCTTT	CASSLTGVDTEAFF